This paragraph covers one TCR beta chain sequence. It lacks a known antigen. There are no base qualities to consult, and no much larger clone falls within one base. CD8 naive samples consisted of CD45RO-negative cells that were positively selected for CCR7, yielding a CD45RA+CCR7+ population without TemRA cells. Donors were healthy HIV-negative adults with no recently reported acute infections or vaccinations. Every donor was a Caucasian adult residing in Nashville, Tennessee, USA. Blood was collected by leukapheresis, and PBMCs were isolated by Ficoll-Histopaque density gradient centrifugation and then cryopreserved in liquid nitrogen vapor phase. Purity and quantity of every magnetically sorted T cell population were checked by analytical flow cytometry. Genomic DNA was isolated from every sorted fraction and measured by UV absorbance on a Nanodrop 2000c. Ends trimmed: V by 5 bases, J by 13 bases; bases unmatched to a gene: 19. Reading the germline V gene (reference sequence) gives CDR1 SEHNR and CDR2 FQNEAQ. The CDR3, cysteine through phenylalanine, is 16 amino acids long. Just the 48-base CDR3 DNA is kept, in frame starting at base 1.

The data derive from a study of shared clonotypes between healthy human individuals (TCRdb year 2020). Background on the whole study: The cohort included three men and two women between 18 and 49 years of age. To estimate repertoire size and how much clonotype sharing occurs between individuals, the study deeply sequenced the blood TCR repertoires of about 5 healthy adults. Different laboratories and diverse techniques were used to prepare libraries and sequence TCR repertoires, to increase sequencing depth and limit assay-specific biases. Per donor, three plates each were used for CD4 naive and CD4 memory, two for CD8 naive, and one for CD8 memory. Each donor's leukapheresis produced roughly between roughly 0.85 and 10 billion PBMCs. Overall study results and their limits: Only blood was sampled, and tissue TCR repertoires likely differ from those in blood. Pairwise subsampling indicated that sequencing depth was expected to affect the degree of clonotype sharing among donors. The small number of donors limited the genetic and exposure-history diversity represented. Naive subsets generally had larger estimated clonotype richness than memory subsets did. Even with the large sequencing depth, rarefaction of the sorted-subset datasets indicated that sequencing was incomplete. Clonotypes shared by all four sorted-subset donors showed higher generation probabilities than non-shared clonotypes. Across a handful of donors, 5% to 6% of naive CD4, approximately 3.5% of naive CD8, about 2.3% of memory CD4, and approximately 0.4% of memory CD8 clonotypes were shared.

TCR CDR3 regions were amplified from genomic DNA by multiplex PCR using the deep immunoSEQ assay. Extracted genomic DNA from each cell subset was distributed evenly across all wells of several immunoSEQ 96-well plates, and each plate was treated as a replicate. For sorted subsets, about 220 ng of genomic DNA, equivalent to roughly 30,000 T cell genomes, went into each replicate PCR. The purified libraries were quantified using a Qubit 3.0 fluorometer, sized with a Bioanalyzer 2100, and then quantified again using the KAPA Library Quantification kit. Every immunoSEQ 96-well plate was sequenced on a separate single-read 150-cycle Illumina NextSeq 550 flow cell. The published analysis was carried out like this. Because only junctional sequences without quality scores were contained in the immunoSEQ output, filtering matching that applied to full-length reads could not be performed. To assign V/J genes and CDR3, sequences were annotated against IMGT germline references using PyIR, a Python wrapper for IgBLAST v1.9. Reads were filtered out if the reads had weak V/J assignments (E-value above 1e-6), no CDR3, stop codons, out-of-frame junctions, or ambiguous translated residues. V3J clonotypes were defined as sequences sharing the same inferred V gene, J gene, and CDR3 amino acid sequence. Percentage overlap between repertoires was calculated by dividing the number of shared unique clonotypes by the size of the smaller repertoire. Repertoire richness was assessed with RTK rarefaction, the Chao1 estimator, and Recon v2.1 estimates of unobserved clonotypes. Generation probabilities for all TCRbeta clonotypes obtained by the gDNA method from a handful of donors were computed using OLGA. TCRdb obtained this table from immuneACCESS and retained in-frame rearrangements with V and J assigned. These tables miss some clones; where compared with another copy, unresolved V genes account for less than half of the shortfall, and the remainder is unexplained. V and J calls and clone size follow that table, whereas D and trimming were derived from the DNA. In this sample the table shows 600,000 or so clones, approximately 96% of which occur a single time. The ten largest account for 0.11% of the sample.

This clonotype was obtained from a woman between 25 and 40 years old in good health. The material sequenced was naive CD8+ T cells sorted from blood. Per the publication, the cell subset or site label means: CD45RA+CCR7+. Recombination linked TRBV7-9 to TRBJ2-2; TRBD1 fits 7 bases in the junction. CDR3 reads: CASSPRTDRTGLVLFF. Here is the DNA: TGTGCCAGCAGCCCCCGGACGGACAGGACGGGGCTCGTGCTGTTTTTT.